The clone carrying this TCR beta chain was detected a few times. Its antigen is not identified. A second PCR, run for about 7 to 11 cycles, used a sample-barcoded 5' primer plus a J-beta primer mix. The authors tagged each cDNA molecule using a template-switch adaptor with 12 random nucleotides. TCRdb passed the 5' RACE reads through MiXCR, listing each CDR3 protein once. This sample carries under 950,000 distinct CDR3 sequences, approximately 21% of them seen once, and the ten largest clones take 22%. The V gene end was trimmed by 3 bases and the J gene end by 1 base; junction bases not matched to a gene: 13. CDR1 DFQATT and CDR2 SNEGSKA come from the germline V gene (reference sequence). This CDR3 spans 17 amino acids. There were at least 5 micrograms of total RNA extracted from every sample. This record belongs to a study of blood T cells in healthy people across ages. Study conclusions and caveats: Across the age range, TCR beta diversity per million T cells fell in a roughly linear way. Among long-lived donors, naive CD4+ cells were more numerous and diversity higher than in aged donors.

This clonotype was obtained from a man in his 70s in good health. Source material: blood. V and J are TRBV20-1 and TRBJ2-5; 8 nucleotides match TRBD1. The CDR3 sequence: CSASNPPKGQVQETQYF. CDR3 DNA: TGCAGTGCTAGTAACCCCCCAAAGGGACAGGTCCAAGAGACCCAGTACTTC.